The present TCR beta chain was sequenced within a study of blood T cell repertoires in COVID-19. Background on the study: Acute and convalescent COVID-19 specimens originated in the United States, Italy and Spain. Sample material is recorded as cDNA or gDNA derived from T cells, B-cell-depleted T cells, or PBMCs.

Per the original data handling: Using reference gene primer amplification, nucleated cell counts were estimated. Sequencing used immunoSEQ multiplex PCR; TCRdb keeps in-frame clones, though not all of them. V, J and clone size are those of that table, while D and trimming were read from the DNA. The profile shows 150,000 to 200,000 clones, roughly 80% of them singletons. Trimming stripped 1 base from V and 0 bases from J, with 9 bases between. Looked up from germline, CDR1 is KGHSH and CDR2 is LQKENI. CDR3 length: 16 residues. The sequenced material came from peripheral blood. The receptor was isolated from a man aged 55 to 70 with active or convalescent COVID-19. This chain uses TRBV18 with TRBJ1-4; weak D call: TRBD1 (5 bases). CDR3 residues: CASSPRKGATNEKLFF. In DNA form, the CDR3 reads TGTGCCAGCTCACCACGGAAAGGGGCAACTAATGAAAAACTGTTTTTT.